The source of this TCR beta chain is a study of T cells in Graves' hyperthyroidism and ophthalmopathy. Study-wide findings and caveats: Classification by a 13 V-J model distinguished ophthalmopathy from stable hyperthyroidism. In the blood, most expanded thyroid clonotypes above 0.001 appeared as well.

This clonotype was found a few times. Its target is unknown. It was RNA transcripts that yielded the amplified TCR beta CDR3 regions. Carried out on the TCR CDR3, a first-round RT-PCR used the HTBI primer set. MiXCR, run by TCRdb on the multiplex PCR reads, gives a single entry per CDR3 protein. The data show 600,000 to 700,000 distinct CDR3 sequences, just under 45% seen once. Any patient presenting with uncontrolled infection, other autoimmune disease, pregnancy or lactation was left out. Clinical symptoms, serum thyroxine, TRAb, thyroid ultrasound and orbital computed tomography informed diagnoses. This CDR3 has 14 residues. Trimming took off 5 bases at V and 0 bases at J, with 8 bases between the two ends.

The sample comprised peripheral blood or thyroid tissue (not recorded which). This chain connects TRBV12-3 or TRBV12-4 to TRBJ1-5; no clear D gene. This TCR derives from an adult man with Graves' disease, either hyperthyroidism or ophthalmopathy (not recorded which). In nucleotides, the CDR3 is TGTGCCAGCAGTCGACTTCTTAGCAATCAGCCCCAGCATTTT. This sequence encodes CASSRLLSNQPQHF.